The 2 T cell receptor beta chains below come from one sample, sequenced in a study of OX40 agonist ivuxolimab in advanced cancers. The data were produced by immunoSEQ multiplex PCR, yet TCRdb's version contains in-frame clones alone and is incomplete. The data contain approximately 72,000 clones, 80% to 90% of them seen just once; the ten biggest clones take up 0.85% to 1%. This sample comprised CD4+ or CD8+ T cells sorted from blood, obtained in a trial of the OX40 agonist ivuxolimab. The receptors come from an adult with an advanced solid tumor such as melanoma, head and neck, liver or kidney cancer.

This clone was observed a single time. This chain connects TRBV6-1 to TRBJ2-1, with 9 bases fitting TRBD1. The CDR3 contains 15 residues. Looked up from germline, CDR1 is MNHNS and CDR2 is SASEGT. Losses at the gene ends were 6 bases for V and 1 base for J; bases not matched to a gene: 4. CDR3 nucleotide sequence: TGTGCCAGCAGCTGGACAGGGGCATCCTACAATGAGCAGTTCTTC. Amino acids: CASSWTGASYNEQFF.

This clone has a handful of counts. This chain uses TRBV11-2 with TRBJ2-7; maybe TRBD1 (6 bases). This CDR3 is 13 amino acids long. The ends were cut back, 3 bases at V and 3 bases at J, with 9 bases in the middle. Germline CDR1 and CDR2: SGHAT and FQNNGV. The CDR3 nucleotides are TGTGCCAGCAGCTTCGGACAGATCTACGAGCAGTACTTC. It yields the protein CASSFGQIYEQYF.